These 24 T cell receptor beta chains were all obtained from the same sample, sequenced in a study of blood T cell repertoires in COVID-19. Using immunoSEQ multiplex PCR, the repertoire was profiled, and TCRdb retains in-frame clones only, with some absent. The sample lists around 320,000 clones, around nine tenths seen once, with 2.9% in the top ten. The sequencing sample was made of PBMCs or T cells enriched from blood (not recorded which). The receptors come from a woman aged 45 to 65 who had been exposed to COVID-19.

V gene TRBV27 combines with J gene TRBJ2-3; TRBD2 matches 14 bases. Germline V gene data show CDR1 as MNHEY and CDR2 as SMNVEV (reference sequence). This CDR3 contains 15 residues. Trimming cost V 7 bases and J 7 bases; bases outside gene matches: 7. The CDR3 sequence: CASTAGTSGGNTQYF. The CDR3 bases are TGTGCCAGCACAGCCGGGACTAGCGGGGGAAATACGCAGTATTTT.

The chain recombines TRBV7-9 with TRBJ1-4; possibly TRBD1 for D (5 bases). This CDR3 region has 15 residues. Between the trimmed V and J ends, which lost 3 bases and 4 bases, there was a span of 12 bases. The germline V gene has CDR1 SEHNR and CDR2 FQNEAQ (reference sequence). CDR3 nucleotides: TGTGCCAGCAGCTTGGGGACGGGGGATAATGAAAAACTGTTTTTT. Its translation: CASSLGTGDNEKLFF.

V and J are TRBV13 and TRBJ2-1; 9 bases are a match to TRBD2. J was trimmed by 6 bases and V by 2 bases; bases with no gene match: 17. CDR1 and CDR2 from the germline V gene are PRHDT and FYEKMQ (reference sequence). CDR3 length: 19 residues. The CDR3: CASSLFPAGGHLGFNEQFF. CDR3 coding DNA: TGTGCCAGCAGCTTATTTCCGGCGGGGGGGCATCTGGGATTCAATGAGCAGTTCTTC. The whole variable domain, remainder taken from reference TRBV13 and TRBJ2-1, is AAGVIQSPRHLIKEKRETATLKCYPIPRHDTVYWYQQGPGQDPQFLISFYEKMQSDKGSIPDRFSAQQFSDYHSELNMSSLELGDSALYFCASSLFPAGGHLGFNEQFFGPGTRLTVL.

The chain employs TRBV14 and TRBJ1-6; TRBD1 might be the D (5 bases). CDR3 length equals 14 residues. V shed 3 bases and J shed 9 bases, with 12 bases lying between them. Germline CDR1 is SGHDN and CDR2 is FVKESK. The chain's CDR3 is CASSQLQGTSPLHF. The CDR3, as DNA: TGTGCCAGCAGCCAGCTCCAGGGAACTTCACCCCTCCACTTT.

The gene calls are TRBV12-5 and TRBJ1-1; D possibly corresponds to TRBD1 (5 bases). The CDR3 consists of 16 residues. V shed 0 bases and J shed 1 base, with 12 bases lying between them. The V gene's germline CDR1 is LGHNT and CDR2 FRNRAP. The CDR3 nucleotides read TGTGCTAGTGGTTTGGTAGTAGGGGCTGGGAACACTGAAGCTTTCTTT. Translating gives CASGLVVGAGNTEAFF.

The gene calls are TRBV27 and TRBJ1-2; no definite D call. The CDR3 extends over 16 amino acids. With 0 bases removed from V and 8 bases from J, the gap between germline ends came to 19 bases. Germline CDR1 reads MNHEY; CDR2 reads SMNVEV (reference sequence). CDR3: CASSLSARRLVGGYTF. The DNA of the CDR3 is TGTGCCAGCAGTTTATCGGCCCGGAGGCTCGTGGGGGGCTACACCTTC.

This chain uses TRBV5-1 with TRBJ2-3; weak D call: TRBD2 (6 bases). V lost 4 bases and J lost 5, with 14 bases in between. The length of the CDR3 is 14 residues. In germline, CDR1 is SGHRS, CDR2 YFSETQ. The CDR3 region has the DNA TGCGCCAGCAGCCGGTGGCAGGGAGGAGATACGCAGTATTTT. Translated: CASSRWQGGDTQYF.

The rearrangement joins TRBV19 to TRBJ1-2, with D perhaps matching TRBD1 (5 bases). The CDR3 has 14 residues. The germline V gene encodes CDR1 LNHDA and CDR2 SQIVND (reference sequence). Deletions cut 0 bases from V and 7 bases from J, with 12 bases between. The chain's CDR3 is CASSIDDGGRGYTF. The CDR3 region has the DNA TGTGCCAGTAGTATAGATGACGGGGGTCGTGGCTACACCTTC.

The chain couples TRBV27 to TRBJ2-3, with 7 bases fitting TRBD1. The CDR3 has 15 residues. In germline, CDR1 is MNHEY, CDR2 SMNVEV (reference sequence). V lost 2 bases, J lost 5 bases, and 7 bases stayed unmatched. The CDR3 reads CASSLLGTVGDTQYF. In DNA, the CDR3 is TGTGCCAGCAGTTTACTCGGGACAGTAGGAGATACGCAGTATTTT.

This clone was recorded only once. CDR3: CATSDPSPPDTQYF. The DNA for the CDR3 is TGTGCCACCAGTGATCCCTCCCCCCCAGATACGCAGTATTTT. J is TRBJ2-3 and V is TRBV24-1; D remains unclear. The CDR3 consists of 14 residues. Germline V CDR1 and CDR2: KGHDR, SFDVKD. V was pared by 3 bases and J by 4 bases, with 10 bases between.

CDR3 nucleotides: TGTGCCTGGAGCGCCCAGGGGGCGGGTGAAAAACTGTTTTTT. Translated: CAWSAQGAGEKLFF. The J gene is TRBJ1-4, the V gene TRBV30, with 8 nucleotides matching TRBD1. V dropped 3 bases and J dropped 7; count of bases not matched to a gene: 7. The CDR3 runs 14 residues. CDR1 is GTSNPN, CDR2 SVGIG, per germline (reference sequence).

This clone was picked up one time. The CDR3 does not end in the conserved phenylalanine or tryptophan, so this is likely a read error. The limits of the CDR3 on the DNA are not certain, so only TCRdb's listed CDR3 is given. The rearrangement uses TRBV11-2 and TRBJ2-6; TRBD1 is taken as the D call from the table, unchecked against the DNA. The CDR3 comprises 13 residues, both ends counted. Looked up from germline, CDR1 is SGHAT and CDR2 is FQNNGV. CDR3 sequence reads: CASSLGTGTGDIC.

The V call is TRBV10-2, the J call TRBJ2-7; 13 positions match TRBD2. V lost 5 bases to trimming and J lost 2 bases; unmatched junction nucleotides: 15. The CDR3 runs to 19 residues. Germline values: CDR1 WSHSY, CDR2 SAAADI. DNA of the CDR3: TGCGCCAGCAGTATTACTAGCGGGGGGGCTGCTTCCCCCCCCTACGAGCAGTACTTC. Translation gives CASSITSGGAASPPYEQYF.

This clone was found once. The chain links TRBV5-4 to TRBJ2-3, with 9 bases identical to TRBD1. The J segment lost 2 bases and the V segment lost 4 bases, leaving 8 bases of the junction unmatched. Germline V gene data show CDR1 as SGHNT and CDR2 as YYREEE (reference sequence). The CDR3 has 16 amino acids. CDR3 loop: CASSAGRDRDTDTQYF. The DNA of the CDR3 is TGTGCCAGCAGCGCAGGACGGGACAGGGACACAGATACGCAGTATTTT.

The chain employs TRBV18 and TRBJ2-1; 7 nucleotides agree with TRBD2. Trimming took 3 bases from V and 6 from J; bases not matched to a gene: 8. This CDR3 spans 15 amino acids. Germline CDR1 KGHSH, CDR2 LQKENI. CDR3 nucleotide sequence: TGTGCCAGCTCACCCCCGGGAGGATCTGTCAATGAGCAGTTCTTC. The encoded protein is CASSPPGGSVNEQFF.

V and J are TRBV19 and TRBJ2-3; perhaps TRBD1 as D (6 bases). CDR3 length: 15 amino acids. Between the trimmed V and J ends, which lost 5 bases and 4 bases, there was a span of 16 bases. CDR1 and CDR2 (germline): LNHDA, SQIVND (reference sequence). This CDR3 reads CASSASTGSADTQYF. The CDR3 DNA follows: TGTGCCAGTAGTGCAAGCACAGGGTCCGCAGATACGCAGTATTTT. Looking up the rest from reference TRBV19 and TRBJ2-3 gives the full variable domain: DGGITQSPKYLFRKEGQNVTLSCEQNLNHDAMYWYRQDPGQGLRLIYYSQIVNDFQKGDIAEGYSVSREKKESFPLTVTSAQKNPTAFYLCASSASTGSADTQYFGPGTRLTVL.

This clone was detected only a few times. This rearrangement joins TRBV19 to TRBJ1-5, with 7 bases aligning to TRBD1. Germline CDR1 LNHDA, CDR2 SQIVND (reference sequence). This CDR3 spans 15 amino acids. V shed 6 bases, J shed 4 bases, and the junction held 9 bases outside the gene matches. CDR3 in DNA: TGTGCCAGTAGCCGACCGGGACAGAAAAATCAGCCCCAGCATTTT. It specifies CASSRPGQKNQPQHF. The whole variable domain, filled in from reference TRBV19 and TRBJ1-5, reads DGGITQSPKYLFRKEGQNVTLSCEQNLNHDAMYWYRQDPGQGLRLIYYSQIVNDFQKGDIAEGYSVSREKKESFPLTVTSAQKNPTAFYLCASSRPGQKNQPQHFGDGTRLSIL.

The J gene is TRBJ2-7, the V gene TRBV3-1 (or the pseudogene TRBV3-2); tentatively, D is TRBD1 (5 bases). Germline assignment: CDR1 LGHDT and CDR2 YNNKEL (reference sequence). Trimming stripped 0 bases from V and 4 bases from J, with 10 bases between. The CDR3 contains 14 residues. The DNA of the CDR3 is TGTGCCAGCAGCCAAGATGACAGAGTTTACGAGCAGTACTTC. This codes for CASSQDDRVYEQYF.

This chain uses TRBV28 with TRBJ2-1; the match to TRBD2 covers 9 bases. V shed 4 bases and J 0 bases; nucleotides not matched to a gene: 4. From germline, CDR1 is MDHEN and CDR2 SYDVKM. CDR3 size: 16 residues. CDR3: CASSSSGESSYNEQFF. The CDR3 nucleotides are TGTGCCAGCAGTTCTAGCGGGGAAAGCTCCTACAATGAGCAGTTCTTC.

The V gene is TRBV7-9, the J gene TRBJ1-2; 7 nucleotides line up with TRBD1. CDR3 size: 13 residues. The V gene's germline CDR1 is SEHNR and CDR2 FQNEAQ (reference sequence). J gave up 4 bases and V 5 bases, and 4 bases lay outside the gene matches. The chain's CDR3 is CASSQGQSYGYTF. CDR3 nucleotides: TGTGCCAGCAGCCAGGGACAGAGCTATGGCTACACCTTC. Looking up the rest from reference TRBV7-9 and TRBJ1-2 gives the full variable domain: DTGVSQNPRHKITKRGQNVTFRCDPISEHNRLYWYRQTLGQGPEFLTYFQNEAQLEKSRLLSDRFSAERPKGSFSTLEIQRTEQGDSAMYLCASSQGQSYGYTFGSGTRLTVV.

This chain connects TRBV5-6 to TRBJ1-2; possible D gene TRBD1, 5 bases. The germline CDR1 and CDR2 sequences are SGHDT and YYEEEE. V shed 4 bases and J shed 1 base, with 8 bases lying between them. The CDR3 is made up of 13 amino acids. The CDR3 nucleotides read TGTGCCAGCAGCCCCAGGGTTAACTATGGCTACACCTTC. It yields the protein CASSPRVNYGYTF. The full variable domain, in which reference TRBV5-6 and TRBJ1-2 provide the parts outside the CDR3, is DAGVTQSPTHLIKTRGQQVTLRCSPKSGHDTVSWYQQALGQGPQFIFQYYEEEERQRGNFPDRFSGHQFPNYSSELNVNALLLGDSALYLCASSPRVNYGYTFGSGTRLTVV.

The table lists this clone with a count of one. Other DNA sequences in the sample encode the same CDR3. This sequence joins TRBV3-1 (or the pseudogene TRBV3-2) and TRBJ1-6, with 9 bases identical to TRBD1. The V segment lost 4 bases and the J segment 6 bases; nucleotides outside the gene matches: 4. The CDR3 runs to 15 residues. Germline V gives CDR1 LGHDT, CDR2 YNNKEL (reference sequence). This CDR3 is CASSLGQGLNSPLHF. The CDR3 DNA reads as TGTGCCAGCAGCCTCGGACAGGGGCTTAATTCACCCCTCCACTTT.

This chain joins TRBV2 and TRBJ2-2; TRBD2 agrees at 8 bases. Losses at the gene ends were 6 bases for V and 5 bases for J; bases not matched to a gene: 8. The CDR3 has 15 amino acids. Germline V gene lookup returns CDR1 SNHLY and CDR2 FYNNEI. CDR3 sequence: CASRQGLGGTGELFF. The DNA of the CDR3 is TGTGCCAGCAGGCAGGGACTAGGTGGTACCGGGGAGCTGTTTTTT.

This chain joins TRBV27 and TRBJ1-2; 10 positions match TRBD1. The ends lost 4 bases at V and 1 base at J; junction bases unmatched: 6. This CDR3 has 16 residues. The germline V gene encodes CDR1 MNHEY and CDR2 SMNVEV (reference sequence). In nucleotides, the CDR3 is TGTGCCAGCAGTTGGACAGGGGGACCTAGTAACTATGGCTACACCTTC. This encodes CASSWTGGPSNYGYTF.